This T cell receptor (beta chain) appears in the sequencing data of a study of cytomegalovirus exposure and HLA in healthy donors. Study results and limitations: In a later analysis, a missense DCLRE1C variant was linked to TCR beta V- and J-gene trimming. An analysis was carried out later, and it reportedly showed fewer N-insertions in an Asian-associated ancestry cluster than the 666-donor mean.

As to this clone: The antigen is unknown.

Vbeta (60) and Jbeta (13) primers were used in the PCR. Method: immunoSEQ multiplex PCR; TCRdb's copy keeps in-frame clones and lacks some. The sample yields roughly 150,000 clones, 76% seen once. This receptor was obtained from a woman between 40 and 50 years old in good health and CMV-seronegative. Sequencing used PBMCs.

The CDR3 DNA follows: TGTGCCAGCAGTTTATTTCCAGGGGGGAACACCGGGGAGCTGTTTTTT. Amino acids: CASSLFPGGNTGELFF. This chain joins TRBV27 and TRBJ2-2, with 7 bases identical to TRBD1. The CDR3 consists of 16 residues. The V segment lost 1 base and the J segment 1 base; nucleotides outside the gene matches: 3. Germline V gene lookup returns CDR1 MNHEY and CDR2 SMNVEV (reference sequence).